This T cell receptor (beta chain) derives from a study of a mutant IDH1 vaccine in newly diagnosed glioma. Turning to this clone: Its specificity is unknown. Given the absence of the conserved phenylalanine or tryptophan at the CDR3 end, a read error is likely. Because the CDR3's place on the DNA is in doubt, the DNA is left out and the CDR3 is given as listed by TCRdb.

The CDR3 is 9 residues long, counting both termini. The germline gives CDR1 SGHNT, CDR2 YENEEA. Time point defined: week 47, end of study. The content of each vaccine dose was 300 ug of mutant IDH1 20-mer peptide, and topical imiquimod accompanied it. Clones were read by immunoSEQ multiplex PCR, and TCRdb kept only the in-frame ones, dropping some. The table shows around 53,000 clones, with approximately 84% occurring only once. Specimen: PBMCs, collected from a glioma patient whose treatment included an IDH1 peptide vaccine. The clonotype originates from a woman aged 25 to 39 with glioma. Some clones in this sample may be carry-over from other donors' samples. The chain uses TRBV11-3 and TRBJ1-3. The CDR3 region is CASSFGLIS.